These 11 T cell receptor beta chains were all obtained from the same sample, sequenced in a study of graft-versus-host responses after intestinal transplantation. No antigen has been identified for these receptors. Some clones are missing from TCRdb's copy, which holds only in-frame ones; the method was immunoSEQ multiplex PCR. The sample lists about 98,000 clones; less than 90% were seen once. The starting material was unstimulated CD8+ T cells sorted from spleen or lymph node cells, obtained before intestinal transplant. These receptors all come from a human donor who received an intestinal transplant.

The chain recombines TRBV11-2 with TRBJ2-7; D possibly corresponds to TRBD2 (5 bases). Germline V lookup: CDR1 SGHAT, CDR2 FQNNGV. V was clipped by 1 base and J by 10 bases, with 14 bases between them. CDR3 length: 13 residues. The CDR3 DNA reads TGTGCCAGCAGCTTAGGGGGAGCCCCCGACCAGTACTTC. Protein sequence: CASSLGGAPDQYF.

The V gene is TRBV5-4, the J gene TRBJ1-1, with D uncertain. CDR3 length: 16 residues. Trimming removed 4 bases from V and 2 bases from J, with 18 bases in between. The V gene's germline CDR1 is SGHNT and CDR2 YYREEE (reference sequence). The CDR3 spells CASSPQPGFSNTEAFF. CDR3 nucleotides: TGTGCCAGCAGCCCCCAGCCGGGCTTCAGTAACACTGAAGCTTTCTTT.

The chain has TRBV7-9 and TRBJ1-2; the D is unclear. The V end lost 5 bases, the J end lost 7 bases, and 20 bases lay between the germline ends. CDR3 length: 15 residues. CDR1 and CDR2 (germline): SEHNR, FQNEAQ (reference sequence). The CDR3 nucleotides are TGTGCCAGCAGCCGAGGGCGGGAACAGCCCGGTGGCTACACCTTC. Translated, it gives CASSRGREQPGGYTF.

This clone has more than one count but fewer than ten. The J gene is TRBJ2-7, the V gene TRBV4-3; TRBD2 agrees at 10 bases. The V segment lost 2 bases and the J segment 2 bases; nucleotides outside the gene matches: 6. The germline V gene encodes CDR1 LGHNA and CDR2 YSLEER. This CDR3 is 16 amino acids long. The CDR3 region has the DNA TGCGCCAGCAGCCAATCTAGCGGGGGCTTTACCTACGAGCAGTACTTC. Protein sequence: CASSQSSGGFTYEQYF.

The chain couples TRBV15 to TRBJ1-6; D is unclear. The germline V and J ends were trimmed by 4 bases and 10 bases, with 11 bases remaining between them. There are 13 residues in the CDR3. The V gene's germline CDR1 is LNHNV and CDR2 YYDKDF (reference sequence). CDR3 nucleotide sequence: TGTGCCACCAGCACTTCACGGGCGTCACCCCTCCACTTT. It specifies CATSTSRASPLHF.

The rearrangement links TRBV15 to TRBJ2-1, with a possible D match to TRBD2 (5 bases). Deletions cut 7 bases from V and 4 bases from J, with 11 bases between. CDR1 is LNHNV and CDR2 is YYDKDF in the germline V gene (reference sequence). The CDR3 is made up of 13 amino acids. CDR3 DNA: TGTGCCACCAAAAGACTACCTTACAATGAGCAGTTCTTC. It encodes CATKRLPYNEQFF.

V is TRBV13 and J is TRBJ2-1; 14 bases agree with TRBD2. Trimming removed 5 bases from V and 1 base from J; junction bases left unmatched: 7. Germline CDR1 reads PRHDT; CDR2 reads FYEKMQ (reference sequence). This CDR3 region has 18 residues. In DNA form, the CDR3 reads TGTGCCAGCAGCCCCGGACTAGCGGGGGGTCTTTCCTACAATGAGCAGTTCTTC. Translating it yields CASSPGLAGGLSYNEQFF. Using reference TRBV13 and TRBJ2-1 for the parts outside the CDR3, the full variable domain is AAGVIQSPRHLIKEKRETATLKCYPIPRHDTVYWYQQGPGQDPQFLISFYEKMQSDKGSIPDRFSAQQFSDYHSELNMSSLELGDSALYFCASSPGLAGGLSYNEQFFGPGTRLTVL.

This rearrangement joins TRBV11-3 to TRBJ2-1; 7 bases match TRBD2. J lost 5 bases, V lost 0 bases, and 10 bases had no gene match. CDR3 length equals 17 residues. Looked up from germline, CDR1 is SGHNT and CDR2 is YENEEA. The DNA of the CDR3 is TGTGCCAGCAGCTTAGAGGGAGGGTCTTCTCATAACAATGAGCAGTTCTTC. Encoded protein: CASSLEGGSSHNNEQFF.

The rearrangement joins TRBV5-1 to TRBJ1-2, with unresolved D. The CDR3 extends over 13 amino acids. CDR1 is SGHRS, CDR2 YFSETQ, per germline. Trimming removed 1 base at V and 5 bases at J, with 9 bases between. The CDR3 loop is CASSLTGRYGYTF. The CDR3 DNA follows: TGCGCCAGCAGCTTGACGGGTCGATATGGCTACACCTTC.

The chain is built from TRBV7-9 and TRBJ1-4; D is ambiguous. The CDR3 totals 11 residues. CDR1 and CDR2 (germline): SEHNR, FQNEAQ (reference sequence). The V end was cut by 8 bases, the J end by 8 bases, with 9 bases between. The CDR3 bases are TGTGCCAGCGGGCCCCAGGAAAAACTGTTTTTT. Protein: CASGPQEKLFF.

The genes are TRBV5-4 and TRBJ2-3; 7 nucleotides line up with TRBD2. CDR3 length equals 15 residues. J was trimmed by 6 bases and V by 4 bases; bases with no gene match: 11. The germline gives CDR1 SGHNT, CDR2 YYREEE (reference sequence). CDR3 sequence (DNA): TGTGCCAGCAGCCAGCGGGACTGGGGACTGGATACGCAGTATTTT. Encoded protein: CASSQRDWGLDTQYF.